One sample yielded the 13 T cell receptor beta chains listed below, sequenced in a study of cytomegalovirus exposure and HLA in healthy donors. In the PCR, 60 Vbeta and 13 Jbeta primers were used. The method was immunoSEQ multiplex PCR; TCRdb's version includes in-frame clones alone and lacks a portion of them. This listing includes around 120,000 clones. Sequencing was performed on PBMCs. The receptors here all came from a man aged 18 to 35 in good health and CMV-seronegative.

CDR3 in amino acids: CASSPAGGPYEQYF. CDR3 coding DNA: TGTGCCAGCAGCCCCGCGGGGGGCCCCTACGAGCAGTACTTC. V gene TRBV7-3 combines with J gene TRBJ2-7; 8 bases map to TRBD2. The CDR3 spans 14 residues. Trimming removed 5 bases from V and 2 bases from J; junction bases left unmatched: 5. Germline CDR1 SGHTA, CDR2 FQGTGA.

The genes are TRBV30 and TRBJ2-3; TRBD1 matches 7 bases. Germline CDR1 GTSNPN, CDR2 SVGIG (reference sequence). V was clipped by 3 bases and J by 0 bases; unmatched bases: 9. The CDR3 runs to 16 residues. This chain's CDR3 is CAWRPPGTVSTDTQYF. CDR3 coding DNA: TGTGCCTGGAGGCCCCCGGGGACAGTTAGCACAGATACGCAGTATTTT.

This chain links TRBV9 with TRBJ1-1, with a tentative D call TRBD1 (5 bases). V was pared by 3 bases and J by 4 bases, with 7 bases between. This CDR3 region has 12 residues. Germline CDR1 SGDLS, CDR2 YYNGEE. DNA of the CDR3: TGTGCCAGCAGCGCGGGGGTCACTGAAGCTTTCTTT. Its translation: CASSAGVTEAFF.

The CDR3 sequence: CSVQGTGNTIYF. In DNA form, the CDR3 reads TGCAGCGTACAGGGTACTGGAAACACCATATATTTT. The genes are TRBV29-1 and TRBJ1-3; a weak D match, TRBD1 (6 bases). The germline V gene encodes CDR1 SQVTM and CDR2 ANQGSEA. CDR3 length: 12 residues. With 6 bases removed from V and 2 bases from J, the gap between germline ends came to 8 bases.

The chain recombines TRBV5-1 with TRBJ2-7; a weak D match, TRBD1 (5 bases). The germline gives CDR1 SGHRS, CDR2 YFSETQ. Trimming took 2 bases from V and 0 from J, leaving 9 bases between them. This CDR3 is 14 amino acids long. The CDR3 region is CASSLQVFSYEQYF. CDR3 nucleotide sequence: TGCGCCAGCAGCTTACAGGTCTTCTCCTACGAGCAGTACTTC.

The chain carries TRBV28 and TRBJ2-5, with D possibly matching TRBD2 (5 bases). The V end was cut by 2 bases, the J end by 5 bases, with 15 bases between. This CDR3 is 15 amino acids long. The germline CDR1 and CDR2 sequences are MDHEN and SYDVKM. The CDR3 DNA is TGTGCCAGCAGTTTAGGAGGCGGAACTCGTGAGACCCAGTACTTC. Protein product: CASSLGGGTRETQYF. Full variable domain (outside the CDR3, taken from reference TRBV28 and TRBJ2-5): DVKVTQSSRYLVKRTGEKVFLECVQDMDHENMFWYRQDPGLGLRLIYFSYDVKMKEKGDIPEGYSVSREKKERFSLILESASTNQTSMYLCASSLGGGTRETQYFGPGTRLLVL.

This chain joins TRBV29-1 and TRBJ1-2, with D perhaps matching TRBD1 (5 bases). The CDR3 extends over 15 amino acids. Germline V gene data show CDR1 as SQVTM and CDR2 as ANQGSEA. Trimming took off 3 bases at V and 6 bases at J, with 20 bases between the two ends. The chain's CDR3 is CSVDNVGQANHGYTF. The CDR3 DNA sequence: TGCAGCGTTGATAATGTGGGGCAGGCCAATCATGGCTACACCTTC.

This chain links TRBV14 with TRBJ1-1; D may be TRBD1 (6 bases). V dropped 0 bases and J dropped 8 bases, with 13 bases sitting between them. Germline V gene lookup returns CDR1 SGHDN and CDR2 FVKESK. The CDR3 totals 14 residues. CDR3 nucleotides: TGTGCCAGCAGCCAAGATTGGGGGGGCAGCGAAGCTTTCTTT. It yields the protein CASSQDWGGSEAFF.

The rearrangement joins TRBV5-5 to TRBJ1-6; D is undetermined. Germline V gene data show CDR1 as SGHKS and CDR2 as YYEKEE (reference sequence). The ends were cut back, 3 bases at V and 10 bases at J, with 5 bases in the middle. The CDR3 loop spans 11 amino acids. The CDR3: CASSSESPLHF. In DNA form, the CDR3 reads TGTGCCAGCAGCTCGGAGTCACCCCTCCACTTT.

The genes are TRBV5-1 and TRBJ1-2; 10 nucleotides line up with TRBD1. The V gene end was trimmed by 4 bases and the J gene end by 4 bases; junction bases not matched to a gene: 7. The CDR3 has 15 residues. Germline loops: CDR1 SGHRS, CDR2 YFSETQ. This CDR3 is CASSPRDRGSYGYTF. The CDR3 region has the DNA TGCGCCAGCAGCCCCCGGGACAGGGGTAGCTATGGCTACACCTTC.

The chain is built from TRBV7-6 and TRBJ2-7; D perhaps matches TRBD2 (6 bases). V lost 5 bases, J lost 3 bases, and 11 bases lay in between. CDR1 SGHVS and CDR2 FNYEAQ come from the germline V gene. CDR3 length: 13 residues. CDR3 region: CASSRLGGYEQYF. CDR3 nucleotide sequence: TGTGCCAGCAGCCGACTGGGGGGCTACGAGCAGTACTTC.

The chain couples TRBV19 to TRBJ1-2, with TRBD1 matching over 11 bases. The CDR3 sequence is 15 residues long. J gave up 3 bases and V 10 bases, and 10 bases lay outside the gene matches. CDR1 LNHDA and CDR2 SQIVND come from the germline V gene (reference sequence). The CDR3 region is CATSDRGRIDYGYTF. The CDR3, as DNA: TGTGCCACCTCGGACAGGGGGCGCATTGACTATGGCTACACCTTC. Full variable domain (rest looked up from reference TRBV19 and TRBJ1-2): DGGITQSPKYLFRKEGQNVTLSCEQNLNHDAMYWYRQDPGQGLRLIYYSQIVNDFQKGDIAEGYSVSREKKESFPLTVTSAQKNPTAFYLCATSDRGRIDYGYTFGSGTRLTVV.

This chain connects TRBV15 to TRBJ2-2; a possible D gene is TRBD1 (5 bases). The V end was cut by 11 bases, the J end by 1 base, with 17 bases between. The CDR3 sequence is 15 residues long. The germline CDR1 and CDR2 sequences are LNHNV and YYDKDF (reference sequence). DNA for the CDR3: TGTGCCGCAGCAGAATTCGGACAGAACACCGGGGAGCTGTTTTTT. This sequence encodes CAAAEFGQNTGELFF.